This paragraph reports one TCR beta chain. The antigen is not known. CDR1 is GTSNPN and CDR2 is SVGIG in the germline V gene (reference sequence). The CDR3 runs 14 residues. Trimming pared 3 bases from V and 2 bases from J, leaving 13 bases between. Treatment in this sample: oral pan-JAK inhibitor, 5-10 mg twice daily. The data originate from a study of CD8+ T cells in alopecia areata. Study background: It was oral tofacitinib, at 5 to 10 mg twice daily, that treated patients received.

Whole-study results and caveats: In patients, TCRs were shared less clearly than in mice, and HLA may possibly be involved. While patients received tofacitinib, many expanded lesional clones remained present in scalp and blood. Lesional tissue from the scalp (especially in alopecia totalis/universalis) showed higher clonality than normal scalp.

TCR sequencing used cDNA made by reverse transcription of extracted RNA. Here immunoSEQ multiplex PCR was the method, and the copy in TCRdb shows in-frame clones only, minus some. Here the sample spans some 200,000 clones, about 58% being singletons. The specimen was CD4+ T cells sorted from blood, collected at week 4, from a patient treated with tofacitinib. V usage is TRBV30 and J usage is TRBJ1-1, with D possibly matching TRBD1 (6 bases). The sequence derives from a human donor with alopecia areata. The CDR3 loop reads CAWRYRGRNTEAFF. CDR3 coding DNA: TGTGCCTGGAGATATCGGGGGCGTAACACTGAAGCTTTCTTT.